The 18 T cell receptor beta chains presented below share a single source sample, sequenced in a study of T cells in tuberculosis. Thawed, overnight-rested PBMC were stained with GMM-loaded CD1B tetramer, viability dye and anti-CD3, then sorted. The CD1B tetramers carried C32 glucose monomycolate purified from Rhodococcus equi. Method: immunoSEQ multiplex PCR; TCRdb's copy keeps in-frame clones and lacks some. The table has 50,000 to 65,000 clones, roughly 88% seen once; the top ten hold 21%. The sample consisted of CD1b-GMM tetramer-negative cells sorted from PBMCs. The receptors were gathered from an adult woman with latent tuberculosis.

This chain connects TRBV10-3 to TRBJ2-1, with TRBD2 matching 11 bases. Per germline, CDR1 ENHRY and CDR2 SYGVKD. Losses at the gene ends were 4 bases for V and 2 bases for J; bases not matched to a gene: 4. The CDR3 extends over 16 amino acids. CDR3 amino acids: CAISGSSGGAYNEQFF. CDR3 nucleotides: TGTGCCATCAGTGGGAGTAGCGGGGGGGCCTACAATGAGCAGTTCTTC.

This chain uses TRBV28 with TRBJ2-5, with D perhaps matching TRBD1 (6 bases). The DNA end lines up better with TRBJ2-7; the J call may be wrong. CDR1 is MDHEN and CDR2 is SYDVKM in the germline V gene. This CDR3 has 14 residues. The DNA for the CDR3 is TGTGCCAGCAGTTTACATACCCAGGGGATCGAGCAGTACTTC. This encodes CASSLHTQGIEQYF.

This chain joins TRBV6-5 and TRBJ1-2; D is unclear. This CDR3 is built from 15 residues. With 9 bases removed from V and 8 bases from J, the gap between germline ends came to 25 bases. The germline V gene encodes CDR1 MNHEY and CDR2 SVGAGI. CDR3 DNA sequence: TGTGCCAGGTCTCTATGCGGGATATGGATATTGGGCTACACCTTC. It yields the protein CARSLCGIWILGYTF.

The chain recombines TRBV6-1 with TRBJ1-2; TRBD1 is a possible D gene (6 bases). V was cut by 6 bases and J by 2 bases, with 10 bases left in between. The CDR3 extends over 13 amino acids. Germline V gene sequence: CDR1 MNHNS, CDR2 SASEGT. The CDR3 region is CASRKTGNYGYTF. The CDR3, as DNA: TGTGCCAGCAGGAAAACAGGGAACTATGGCTACACCTTC.

The chain employs TRBV28 and TRBJ2-7, with a tentative D call TRBD2 (5 bases). The V end was cut by 6 bases, the J end by 3 bases, with 21 bases between. CDR1 and CDR2 from the germline V gene are MDHEN and SYDVKM. The CDR3 has 16 residues. The chain's CDR3 is CASSPGLGERYYEQYF. The CDR3 nucleotides read TGTGCCAGCAGCCCCGGACTGGGAGAAAGATACTACGAGCAGTACTTC.

V usage is TRBV5-4 and J usage is TRBJ1-2, with 9 bases aligning to TRBD1. The V segment lost 5 bases and the J segment 7 bases; nucleotides outside the gene matches: 9. The germline gives CDR1 SGHNT, CDR2 YYREEE (reference sequence). The CDR3 consists of 14 residues. The CDR3 nucleotides are TGTGCCAGCAGTCCTACCGGGACAGGGACTGGCTACACCTTC. This gives the protein CASSPTGTGTGYTF.

This clone was found once. The chain uses TRBV4-1 and TRBJ1-5; D is unresolved. The germline CDR1 and CDR2 sequences are MGHRA and YSYEKL. This CDR3 spans 16 amino acids. V lost 0 bases, J lost 0 bases, and 9 bases lay in between. CDR3 protein: CASSQETMVSNQPQHF. The CDR3 DNA follows: TGCGCCAGCAGCCAAGAAACAATGGTTAGCAATCAGCCCCAGCATTTT.

The gene calls are TRBV4-3 and TRBJ1-1; D remains unclear. V lost 0 bases and J 8 bases, leaving 7 bases between the germline ends. The germline V gene encodes CDR1 LGHNA and CDR2 YSLEER. CDR3 length: 12 residues. CDR3 in amino acids: CASSQDPSEAFF. CDR3 coding DNA: TGCGCCAGCAGCCAAGATCCGTCCGAAGCTTTCTTT.

The chain combines TRBV29-1 with TRBJ2-7, with D possibly TRBD1 on 5 matching bases. The V gene lost 3 bases and the J gene lost 5 bases, with 11 bases spanning the gap. CDR3 size: 12 residues. Germline V gene sequence: CDR1 SQVTM, CDR2 ANQGSEA. The DNA for the CDR3 is TGCAGCGTTGAGGTCAGGGTTCACGAGCAGTACTTC. It translates to CSVEVRVHEQYF.

This clone has just one count. The rearrangement uses TRBV13 and TRBJ2-5, with TRBD2 matching 7 bases. The J call is doubtful: the DNA matches TRBJ2-7 better. The CDR3 totals 13 residues. CDR1 PRHDT and CDR2 FYEKMQ come from the germline V gene (reference sequence). CDR3 bases: TGTGCCAGCAGCTTATTCCGGGGGGACGAGCAGTACTTC. Its translation is CASSLFRGDEQYF.

V usage is TRBV25-1 and J usage is TRBJ1-1; TRBD1 matches 7 bases. CDR3 length: 13 amino acids. Germline V CDR1 and CDR2: MGHDK, SYGVNS. V shed 6 bases, J shed 5 bases, and the junction held 6 bases outside the gene matches. As DNA, the CDR3 is TGTGCCAGCAGAACAGGGGAGAGAACTGAAGCTTTCTTT. Protein product: CASRTGERTEAFF.

The chain is built from TRBV4-3 and TRBJ2-1, with TRBD2 matching over 11 bases. This CDR3 spans 15 amino acids. The ends lost 3 bases at V and 4 bases at J; junction bases unmatched: 2. Looked up from germline, CDR1 is LGHNA and CDR2 is YSLEER. The CDR3 loop reads CASSQTSGEYNEQFF. In DNA, the CDR3 is TGCGCCAGCAGCCAGACTAGCGGGGAGTACAATGAGCAGTTCTTC.

The rearrangement uses TRBV15 and TRBJ1-2; no clear D. The CDR3 loop spans 13 amino acids. Germline V CDR1 and CDR2: LNHNV, YYDKDF (reference sequence). Trimming removed 4 bases from V and 4 bases from J, with 10 bases in between. This CDR3 is CATSKEILYGYTF. CDR3 bases: TGTGCCACCAGCAAAGAGATACTCTATGGCTACACCTTC.

This chain links TRBV6-4 with TRBJ1-2; D may be TRBD1 (6 bases). Germline V CDR1 and CDR2: MRHNA, SNTAGT. This CDR3 is 13 amino acids long. The ends were cut back, 2 bases at V and 5 bases at J, with 9 bases in the middle. The CDR3 sequence is CASSDGGRYGYTF. The CDR3, as DNA: TGTGCCAGCAGTGACGGGGGCAGGTATGGCTACACCTTC.

The rearrangement uses TRBV27 and TRBJ1-1; tentatively, D is TRBD1 (6 bases). The CDR3 is made up of 14 amino acids. The V end was cut by 3 bases, the J end by 5 bases, with 13 bases between. The V gene's germline CDR1 is MNHEY and CDR2 SMNVEV (reference sequence). The CDR3 region has the DNA TGTGCCAGCAGTTTTCAGGGGAGTCGGACTGAAGCTTTCTTT. Amino acids: CASSFQGSRTEAFF.

The rearrangement links TRBV5-1 to TRBJ2-3, with TRBD2 matching over 9 bases. Germline-derived CDR1 and CDR2 are SGHRS and YFSETQ. This CDR3 comprises 18 residues. The junction had 14 bases not matched to a gene; V was cut back by 1 base and J by 5 bases. The CDR3 reads CASSLSASGINPRDTQYF. The CDR3 DNA reads as TGCGCCAGCAGCTTGTCGGCTAGCGGGATCAACCCAAGAGATACGCAGTATTTT.

The chain joins TRBV7-3 to TRBJ2-3; 10 nucleotides agree with TRBD2. V shed 0 bases, J shed 6 bases, and the junction held 9 bases outside the gene matches. The CDR3 contains 17 residues. In germline, CDR1 is SGHTA, CDR2 FQGTGA. The CDR3 spells CASSLTASGRGGDTQYF. The DNA for the CDR3 is TGTGCCAGCAGCTTAACGGCTAGCGGGAGAGGTGGCGATACGCAGTATTTT. The variable domain in full, with the rest retrieved from reference TRBV7-3 and TRBJ2-3, is GAGVSQTPSNKVTEKGKYVELRCDPISGHTALYWYRQSLGQGPEFLIYFQGTGAADDSGLPNDRFFAVRPEGSVSTLKIQRTERGDSAVYLCASSLTASGRGGDTQYFGPGTRLTVL.

The chain is built from TRBV29-1 and TRBJ1-1; no reliable D call. Germline V CDR1 and CDR2: SQVTM, ANQGSEA. Trimming took off 7 bases at V and 5 bases at J, with 11 bases between the two ends. This CDR3 is 11 amino acids long. In nucleotides, the CDR3 is TGCAGCGGAGCCCTGAGAACTGAAGCTTTCTTT. Amino acid sequence: CSGALRTEAFF.